The following is a T cell receptor beta chain sequence with its context. Its cognate antigen is unknown. The record originates from a study of shared clonotypes between healthy human individuals. Whole-study results and caveats: Between a few donors, naive CD4 clonotypes were shared at a level of around 5.1%.

Naive CD8 isolation took CD45RO-negative cells positively selected for CCR7 and excluded terminally differentiated effector memory CD45RA+ cells. Repertoires were generated with immunoSEQ multiplex PCR, while TCRdb's copy carries only in-frame clones and drops some. The repertoire includes about 820,000 clones, nearly 95% of them detected once, and 24% sits in the top ten. Germline CDR1 is LNHNV and CDR2 is YYDKDF (reference sequence). Unmatched junction bases numbered 20, after V lost 1 base and J lost 5 bases. This CDR3 spans 20 amino acids. The sequence came from a young man in good health. The sequenced sample was naive CD8+ T cells sorted from blood. The chain links TRBV15 to TRBJ1-5; 7 bases are a match to TRBD1. In DNA form, the CDR3 reads TGTGCCACCAGCAGAGCTGAGGGGGCGCGGATAGGCGGTGGATATCAGCCCCAGCATTTT. Amino acid sequence: CATSRAEGARIGGGYQPQHF.